This entry lists 3 T cell receptor beta chains sequenced from one sample in a study of T cells in Graves' hyperthyroidism and ophthalmopathy. Amplified regions were TCR beta CDR3 sequences from RNA transcripts. TCR CDR3 underwent first-round RT-PCR with the HTBI primer set. TCRdb re-called the multiplex PCR reads with MiXCR, one entry per CDR3 protein. The data hold 600,000 to 650,000 distinct CDR3 sequences, with about 20% observed a single time. The sample consisted of blood. Receptor source: a man aged 30-40 years with Graves' ophthalmopathy.

This clonotype was observed a single time. In this CDR3 the conserved last residue, phenylalanine or tryptophan, is missing, so a read error is likely. This chain links TRBV16 with TRBJ1-2, with 7 bases that match TRBD1. The CDR3 runs to 14 residues. Trimming cost V 0 bases and J 2 bases; bases outside gene matches: 0. Germline V gene lookup returns CDR1 KGHSY and CDR2 FQNENV. The CDR3 sequence: CASSQSGQNYGYTL. The CDR3 DNA sequence: TGTGCCAGCAGCCAATCGGGACAGAACTATGGCTACACCCTC.

The V gene is TRBV25-1, the J gene TRBJ2-1; 14 positions match TRBD2. The junction had 15 bases not matched to a gene; V was cut back by 7 bases and J by 7 bases. Germline loops: CDR1 MGHDK, CDR2 SYGVNS. This CDR3 contains 18 residues. The CDR3 is CASTPNQTSGRGLNEQFF. The CDR3 DNA is TGTGCCAGCACCCCGAATCAGACTAGCGGGAGGGGATTGAATGAGCAGTTCTTC.

This clonotype was found many times. The rearrangement uses TRBV20-1 and TRBJ2-1; possible D gene TRBD2, 5 bases. The CDR3 consists of 13 residues. Per germline, CDR1 DFQATT and CDR2 SNEGSKA (reference sequence). Trimming took off 0 bases at V and 5 bases at J, with 8 bases between the two ends. CDR3 residues: CSARDPSHNEQFF. The CDR3 DNA reads TGCAGTGCTAGAGATCCTAGCCACAATGAGCAGTTCTTC.